This entry describes one TCR beta chain. These data are taken from a study of cytotoxic CD8 clonotypes in ibrutinib-treated CLL. The wider study: Patients attained 24 partial and 2 complete responses; at median around 63 months, roughly 15 remained remitted while approximately twelve progressed.

Investigators sought sequencing depths of between 1 in 200,000 and 1 in 1 million T cells. Libraries were prepared by immunoSEQ multiplex PCR; TCRdb keeps only in-frame clonotypes and omits some of them. The table includes fewer than 400,000 clones, over 55% detected once. The CDR3 runs to 15 residues. Deletions cut 10 bases from V and 0 bases from J, with 15 bases between. CDR1 is PRHDT and CDR2 is FYEKMQ in the germline V gene (reference sequence). J is TRBJ1-4 and V is TRBV13; D remains ambiguous. Specimen: PBMCs, collected after 36 months of ibrutinib treatment. This TCR came from a human donor with chronic lymphocytic leukemia. CDR3 amino acids: CATRINAATNEKLFF. The CDR3 region has the DNA TGTGCCACCCGAATAAATGCCGCAACTAATGAAAAACTGTTTTTT.